This TCR beta chain appears in the sequencing data of a study of PD-L1 blockade in urothelial cancer. Study information: Patients previously received 0 to 3 chemotherapy regimens. The study's findings and limits: Clones that were tumor-associated expanded more in the blood of durable-benefit patients at 3 weeks. Below-median TCR clonality that was measured in pretreatment blood predicted better survival.

Repertoires were generated with immunoSEQ multiplex PCR, while TCRdb's copy carries only in-frame clones and drops some. The table records about 87,000 clones, around 84% of them present only once. With regard to this clone: The antigen is not known.

Specified time point: pretreatment peripheral blood. The diagnosis in patients was locally advanced or metastatic urothelial carcinoma. CDR1 and CDR2 from the germline V gene are SGDLS and YYNGEE. V lost 0 bases and J 8 bases, leaving 12 bases between the germline ends. CDR3 size: 14 residues. V gene TRBV9 combines with J gene TRBJ2-1; D may be TRBD2 (6 bases). The sequencing used PBMCs, collected around atezolizumab (anti-PD-L1) treatment. This receptor was identified in a man aged 55 to 70 with urothelial cancer. CDR3 loop: CASSVDGTGDEQFF. CDR3 DNA: TGTGCCAGCAGCGTAGATGGGACGGGGGATGAGCAGTTCTTC.